This T cell receptor beta chain stems from a study of beta chain features in type 1 diabetes. The wider study: Summed over all samples, the examined sorted cells came to 90 million to 120 million. Study results and caveats: In type 1 diabetes patients, VDJ junctions had fewer insertions; deletions at these junctions were more frequent. Cells expressing TCR highly could be over-represented by cDNA sequencing.

Remarks on this clone: Its antigen is not identified.

The CDR3 spans 15 residues. The V and J ends lost 1 base and 6 bases respectively, with 12 bases between them. Germline V lookup: CDR1 MGHDK, CDR2 SYGVNS. Reverse transcribing all isolated RNA meant expressed TCRB transcripts were sequenced. Profiled with immunoSEQ multiplex PCR; TCRdb holds only in-frame clones, not every one. Here the sample spans 450,000 to 600,000 clones, roughly 30% being singletons. This chain links TRBV25-1 with TRBJ1-4; D is uncertain. The source of this sequence is a man aged 18-30 years in good health. The sequencing sample was made of naive CD4+ T cells from blood. DNA for the CDR3: TGTGCCAGCAGTGAATTGGAGAGGACGGATGAAAAACTGTTTTTT. Protein product: CASSELERTDEKLFF.